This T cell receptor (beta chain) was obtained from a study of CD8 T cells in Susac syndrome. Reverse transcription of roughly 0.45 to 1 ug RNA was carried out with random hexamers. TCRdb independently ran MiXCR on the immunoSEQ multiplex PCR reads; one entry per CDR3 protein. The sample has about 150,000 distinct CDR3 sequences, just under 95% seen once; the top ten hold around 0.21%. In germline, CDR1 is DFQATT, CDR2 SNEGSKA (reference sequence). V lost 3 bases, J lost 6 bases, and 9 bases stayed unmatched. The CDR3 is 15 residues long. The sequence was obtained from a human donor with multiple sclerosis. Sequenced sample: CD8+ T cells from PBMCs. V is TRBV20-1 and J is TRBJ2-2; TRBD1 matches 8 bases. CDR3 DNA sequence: TGCAGTGCTAGCCAATTGGGACAGGACTCCGGGGAGCTGTTTTTT. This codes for CSASQLGQDSGELFF.